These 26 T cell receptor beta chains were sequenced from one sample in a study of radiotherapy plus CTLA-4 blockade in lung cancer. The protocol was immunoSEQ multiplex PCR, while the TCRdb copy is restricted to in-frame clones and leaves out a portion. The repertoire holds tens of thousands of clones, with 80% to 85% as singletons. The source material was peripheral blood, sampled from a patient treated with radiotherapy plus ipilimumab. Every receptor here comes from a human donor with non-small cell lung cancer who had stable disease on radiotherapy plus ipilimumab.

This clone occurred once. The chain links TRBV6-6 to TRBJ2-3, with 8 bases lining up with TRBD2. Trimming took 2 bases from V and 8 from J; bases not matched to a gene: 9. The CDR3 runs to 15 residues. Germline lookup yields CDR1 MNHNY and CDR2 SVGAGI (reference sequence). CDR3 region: CASSYNGGAGGTQYF. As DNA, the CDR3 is TGTGCCAGCAGTTACAACGGGGGGGCCGGTGGTACGCAGTATTTT.

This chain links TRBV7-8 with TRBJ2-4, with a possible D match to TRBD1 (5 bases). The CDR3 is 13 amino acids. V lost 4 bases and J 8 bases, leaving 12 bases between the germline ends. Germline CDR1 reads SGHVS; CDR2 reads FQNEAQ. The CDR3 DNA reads TGTGCCAGCAGCTCCGAATTGGGGCACATTCAGTACTTC. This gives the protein CASSSELGHIQYF.

The DNA of the CDR3 is TGTGCCAGCAGTTACGGGCAGGGAGGTGGCTACACCTTC. It specifies CASSYGQGGGYTF. The chain links TRBV6-6 to TRBJ1-2; weak D call: TRBD1 (5 bases). Germline CDR1 and CDR2: MNHNY and SVGAGI (reference sequence). V was pared by 2 bases and J by 7 bases, with 11 bases between. The CDR3 contains 13 residues.

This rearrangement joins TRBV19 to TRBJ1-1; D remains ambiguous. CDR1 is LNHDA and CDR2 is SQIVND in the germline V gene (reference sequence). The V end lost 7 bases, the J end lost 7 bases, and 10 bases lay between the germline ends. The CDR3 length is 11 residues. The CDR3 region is CASTGYGEAFF. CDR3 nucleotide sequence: TGTGCCAGTACTGGCTATGGTGAAGCTTTCTTT.

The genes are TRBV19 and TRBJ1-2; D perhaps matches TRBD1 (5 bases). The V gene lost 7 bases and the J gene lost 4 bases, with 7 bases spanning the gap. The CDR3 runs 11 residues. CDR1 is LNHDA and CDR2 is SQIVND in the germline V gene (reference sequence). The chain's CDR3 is CASMGGYGYTF. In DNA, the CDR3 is TGTGCCAGTATGGGGGGCTATGGCTACACCTTC. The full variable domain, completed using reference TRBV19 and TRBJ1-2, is DGGITQSPKYLFRKEGQNVTLSCEQNLNHDAMYWYRQDPGQGLRLIYYSQIVNDFQKGDIAEGYSVSREKKESFPLTVTSAQKNPTAFYLCASMGGYGYTFGSGTRLTVV.

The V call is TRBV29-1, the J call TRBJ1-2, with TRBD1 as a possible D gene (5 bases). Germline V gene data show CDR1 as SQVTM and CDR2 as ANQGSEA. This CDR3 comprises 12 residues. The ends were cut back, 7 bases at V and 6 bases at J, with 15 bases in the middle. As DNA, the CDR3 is TGCAGCGCACTTTCCAGGGTCAATGGCTACACCTTC. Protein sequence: CSALSRVNGYTF.

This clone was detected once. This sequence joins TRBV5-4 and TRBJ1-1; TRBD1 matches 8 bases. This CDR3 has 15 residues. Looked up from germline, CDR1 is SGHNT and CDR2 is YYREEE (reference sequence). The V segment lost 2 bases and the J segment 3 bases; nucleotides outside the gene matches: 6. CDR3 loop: CASSLSETGDTEAFF. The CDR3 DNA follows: TGTGCCAGCAGCTTATCGGAGACAGGGGACACTGAAGCTTTCTTT.

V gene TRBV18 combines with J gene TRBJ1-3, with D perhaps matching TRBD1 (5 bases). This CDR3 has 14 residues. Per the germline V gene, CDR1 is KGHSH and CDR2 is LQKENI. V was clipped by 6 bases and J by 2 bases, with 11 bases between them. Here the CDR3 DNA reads TGTGCCAGCTCCGACAGTGTCGCTGGAAACACCATATATTTT. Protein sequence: CASSDSVAGNTIYF.

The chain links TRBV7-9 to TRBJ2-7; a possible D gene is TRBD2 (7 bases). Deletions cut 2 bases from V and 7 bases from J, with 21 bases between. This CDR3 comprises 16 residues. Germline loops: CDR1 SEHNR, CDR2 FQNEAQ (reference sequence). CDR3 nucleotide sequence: TGTGCCAGCAGCTTACTAAAAGGGGAGGGGGTCCCTGAGCAGTACTTC. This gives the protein CASSLLKGEGVPEQYF.

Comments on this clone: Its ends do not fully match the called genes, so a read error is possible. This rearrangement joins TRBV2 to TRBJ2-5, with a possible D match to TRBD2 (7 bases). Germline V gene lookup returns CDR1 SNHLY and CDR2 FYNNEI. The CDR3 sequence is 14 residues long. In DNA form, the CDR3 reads TGTGTCAGCAGTCTACTCGGGGGGCCGGAGACCCAGTACTTC. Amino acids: CVSSLLGGPETQYF.

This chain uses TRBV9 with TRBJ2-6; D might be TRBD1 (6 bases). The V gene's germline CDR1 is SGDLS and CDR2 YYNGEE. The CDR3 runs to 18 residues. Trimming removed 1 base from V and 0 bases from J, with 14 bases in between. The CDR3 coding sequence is TGTGCCAGCAGCGTACAGGGGCTCGTCTCCTCTGGGGCCAACGTCCTGACTTTC. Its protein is CASSVQGLVSSGANVLTF.

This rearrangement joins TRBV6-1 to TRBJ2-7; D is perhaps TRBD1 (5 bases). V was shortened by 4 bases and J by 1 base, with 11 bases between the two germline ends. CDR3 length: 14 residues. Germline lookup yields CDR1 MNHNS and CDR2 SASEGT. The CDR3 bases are TGTGCCAGCAGTGGGCAGGGCGTATCCTACGAGCAGTACTTC. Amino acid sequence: CASSGQGVSYEQYF.

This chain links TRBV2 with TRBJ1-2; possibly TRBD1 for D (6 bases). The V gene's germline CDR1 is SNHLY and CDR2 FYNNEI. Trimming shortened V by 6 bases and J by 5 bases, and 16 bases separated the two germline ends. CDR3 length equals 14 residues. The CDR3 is CASRPRQGIYGYTF. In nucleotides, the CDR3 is TGTGCCAGCAGGCCGAGGCAGGGGATTTATGGCTACACCTTC.

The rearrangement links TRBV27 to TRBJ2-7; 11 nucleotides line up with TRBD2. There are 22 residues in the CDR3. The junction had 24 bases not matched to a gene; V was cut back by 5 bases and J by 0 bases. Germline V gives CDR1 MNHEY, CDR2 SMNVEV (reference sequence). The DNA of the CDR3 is TGTGCCAGCAGTCCACGAACGACTAGCGGGGCCACAATTACCTCGACCTCCTACGAGCAGTACTTC. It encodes CASSPRTTSGATITSTSYEQYF.

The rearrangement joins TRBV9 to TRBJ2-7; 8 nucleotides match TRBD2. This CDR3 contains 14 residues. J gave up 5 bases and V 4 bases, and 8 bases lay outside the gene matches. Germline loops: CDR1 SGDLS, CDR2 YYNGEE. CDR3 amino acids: CASSPQSGGDEQYF. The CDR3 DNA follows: TGTGCCAGCAGCCCTCAGAGCGGGGGCGACGAGCAGTACTTC.

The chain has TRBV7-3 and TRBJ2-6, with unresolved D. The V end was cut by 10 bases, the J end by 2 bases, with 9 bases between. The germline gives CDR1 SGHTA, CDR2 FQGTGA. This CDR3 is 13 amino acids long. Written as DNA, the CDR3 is TGTGCCACCCAGAGGCCTGGGGCCAACGTCCTGACTTTC. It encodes CATQRPGANVLTF.

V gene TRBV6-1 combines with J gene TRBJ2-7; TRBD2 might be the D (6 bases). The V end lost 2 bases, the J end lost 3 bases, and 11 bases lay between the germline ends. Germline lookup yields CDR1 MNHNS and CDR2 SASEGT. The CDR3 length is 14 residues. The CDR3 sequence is CASSESGLLYEQYF. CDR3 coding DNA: TGTGCCAGCAGTGAATCGGGACTCCTCTACGAGCAGTACTTC.

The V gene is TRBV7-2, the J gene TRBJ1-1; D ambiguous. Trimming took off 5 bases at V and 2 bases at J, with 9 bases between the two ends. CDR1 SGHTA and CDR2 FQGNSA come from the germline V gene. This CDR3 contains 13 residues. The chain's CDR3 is CASSPLVNTEAFF. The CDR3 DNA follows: TGTGCCAGCAGCCCGCTTGTAAACACTGAAGCTTTCTTT.

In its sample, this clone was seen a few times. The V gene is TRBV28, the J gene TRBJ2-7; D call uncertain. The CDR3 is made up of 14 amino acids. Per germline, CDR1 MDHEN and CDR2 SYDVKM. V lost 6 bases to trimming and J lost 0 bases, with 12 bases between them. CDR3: CASRGRLSSYEQYF. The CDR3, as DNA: TGTGCCAGCAGGGGCAGGCTGAGCTCCTACGAGCAGTACTTC.

CDR3 sequence reads: CASSLGQGMDEQFF. The CDR3 DNA follows: TGCGCCAGCAGCTTGGGGCAGGGGATGGATGAGCAGTTCTTC. This chain connects TRBV5-1 to TRBJ2-1; D might be TRBD1 (6 bases). The CDR3 is 14 residues long. Germline V lookup: CDR1 SGHRS, CDR2 YFSETQ. The V end lost 0 bases, the J end lost 8 bases, and 12 bases lay between the germline ends.

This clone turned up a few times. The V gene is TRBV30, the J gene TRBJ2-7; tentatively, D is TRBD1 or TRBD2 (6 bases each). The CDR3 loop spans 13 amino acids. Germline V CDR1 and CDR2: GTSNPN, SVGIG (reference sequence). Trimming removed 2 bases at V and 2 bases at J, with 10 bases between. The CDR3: CAWSRGAAYEQYF. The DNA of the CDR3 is TGTGCCTGGAGTAGGGGGGCGGCCTACGAGCAGTACTTC. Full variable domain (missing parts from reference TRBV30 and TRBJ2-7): SQTIHQWPATLVQPVGSPLSLECTVEGTSNPNLYWYRQAAGRGLQLLFYSVGIGQISSEVPQNLSASRPQDRQFILSSKKLLLSDSGFYLCAWSRGAAYEQYFGPGTRLTVT.

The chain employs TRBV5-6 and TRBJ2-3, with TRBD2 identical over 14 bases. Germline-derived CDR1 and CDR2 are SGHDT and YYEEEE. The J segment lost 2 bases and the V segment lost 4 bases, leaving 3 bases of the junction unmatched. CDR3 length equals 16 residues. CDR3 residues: CASSRTSGGTTDTQYF. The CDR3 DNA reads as TGTGCCAGCAGCAGGACTAGCGGGGGGACCACAGATACGCAGTATTTT.

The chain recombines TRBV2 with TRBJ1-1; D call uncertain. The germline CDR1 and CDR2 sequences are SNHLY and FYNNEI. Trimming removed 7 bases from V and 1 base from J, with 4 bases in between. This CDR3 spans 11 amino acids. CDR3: CASTGNTEAFF. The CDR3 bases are TGTGCCAGCACAGGGAACACTGAAGCTTTCTTT. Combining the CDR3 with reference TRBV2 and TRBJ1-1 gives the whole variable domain EPEVTQTPSHQVTQMGQEVILRCVPISNHLYFYWYRQILGQKVEFLVSFYNNEISEKSEIFDDQFSVERPDGSNFTLKIRSTKLEDSAMYFCASTGNTEAFFGQGTRLTVV.

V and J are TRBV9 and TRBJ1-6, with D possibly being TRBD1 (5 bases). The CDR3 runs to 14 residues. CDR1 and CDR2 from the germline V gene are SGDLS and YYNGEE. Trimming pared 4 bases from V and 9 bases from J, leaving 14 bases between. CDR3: CASSLGVGSSPLHF. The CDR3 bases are TGTGCCAGCAGCCTAGGGGTCGGTTCTTCACCCCTCCACTTT. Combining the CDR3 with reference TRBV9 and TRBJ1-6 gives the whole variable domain DSGVTQTPKHLITATGQRVTLRCSPRSGDLSVYWYQQSLDQGLQFLIQYYNGEERAKGNILERFSAQQFPDLHSELNLSSLELGDSALYFCASSLGVGSSPLHFGNGTRLTVT.

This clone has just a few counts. The CDR3 here is CAISEAGSGNTIYF. DNA for the CDR3: TGTGCCATCAGTGAAGCAGGCTCTGGAAACACCATATATTTT. The chain carries TRBV10-3 and TRBJ1-3; D remains ambiguous. CDR3 size: 14 residues. Germline loops: CDR1 ENHRY, CDR2 SYGVKD. V lost 3 bases, J lost 0 bases, and 6 bases lay in between.

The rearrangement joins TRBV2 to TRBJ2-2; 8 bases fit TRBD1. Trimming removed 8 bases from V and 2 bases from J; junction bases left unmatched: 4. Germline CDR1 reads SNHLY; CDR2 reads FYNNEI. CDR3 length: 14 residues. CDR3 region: CASGTGGNTGELFF. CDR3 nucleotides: TGTGCCAGCGGGACAGGCGGAAACACCGGGGAGCTGTTTTTT.